The rows below give T cell receptor beta chains drawn from one sample of a study of T cell repertoires in cytomegalovirus infection. TCRdb analysed the reads with MiXCR anew, one entry per CDR3 protein. Of 200,000 to 300,000 distinct CDR3 sequences listed, about 13% were seen once; the top ten hold roughly 8.7%. The specimen was PBMCs. Receptors originate from a human donor in good health (CMV status not recorded). Some clones in this sample may be carry-over from other donors' samples. Both conserved end residues are part of each CDR3. The D gene is left open where the match is weak. Clone size appears in some rows only: once, few, many, or a class for an expanded clone.

NA | TRBJ2-2 | TRBD1 | TRBV2 | TGTGCCAGCGGAGGACAGGGGGGAAACGGGGAGCTGTTTTTT | CASGGQGGNGELFF
few | TRBJ2-6 | TRBD1 | TRBV20-1 | TGCAGTGCTGTGGACAGGGGGCAATCTGGGGCCAACGTCCTGACTTTC | CSAVDRGQSGANVLTF
NA | TRBJ2-1 | NA | TRBV14 | TGTGCCAGCAGCCAAGATCACATTTCCTACAATGAGCAGTTCTTC | CASSQDHISYNEQFF
NA | TRBJ1-1 | TRBD1 | TRBV14 | TGTGCCAGCAGCCAAGAAGTTACCTGGACAGGGAACACTGAAGCTTTCTTT | CASSQEVTWTGNTEAFF
few | TRBJ2-1 | NA | TRBV11-3 | TGTGCCAGCAGCTATGGGTCGCGTGTTGACAATGAGCAGTTCTTC | CASSYGSRVDNEQFF
many | TRBJ2-7 | TRBD1 | TRBV7-9 | TGTGCCAGCAGCTCACCACCGGGACAGGGGGAAGAGCAGTACTTC | CASSSPPGQGEEQYF
few | TRBJ2-7 | NA | TRBV2 | TGTGCCAGCAGTGGCAGTAATTTCTCCTACGAGCAGTACTTC | CASSGSNFSYEQYF
few | TRBJ2-3 | NA | TRBV15 | TGTGCCACCAAGGCGGGTATGGCAAACACAGATACGCAGTATTTT | CATKAGMANTDTQYF
NA | TRBJ2-2 | TRBD1 | TRBV7-2 | TGTGCCAGCAGCTTAGCCGGGACAGGGGGTACCAGGGAGCTGTTTTTT | CASSLAGTGGTRELFF
few | TRBJ2-2 | TRBD1 | TRBV9 | TGTGCCAGCAGCGCTGCCCCGGGACAGGGGGCTAGGACCGGGGAGCTGTTTTTT | CASSAAPGQGARTGELFF
NA | TRBJ1-3 | NA | TRBV11-2 | TGTGCCACCGTCTTCTCCTCTGGAAACACCATATATTTT | CATVFSSGNTIYF
few | TRBJ1-5 | NA | TRBV19 | TGTGCCAGTAGTACCTTTAATCGGGGAATATCTCAGCCCCAGCATTTT | CASSTFNRGISQPQHF
NA | TRBJ2-1 | NA | TRBV6-2/TRBV6-3 | TGTGCCAGCAGTCTAAATGCTGGTGAGCAGTTCTTC | CASSLNAGEQFF
NA | TRBJ2-1 | TRBD2 | TRBV29-1 | TGCAGCGTTGTGTGGCGGGAGAAGAATGAGCAGTTCTTC | CSVVWREKNEQFF
many | TRBJ1-5 | NA | TRBV7-9 | TGTGCCAGCAGCTTGGGGCCCAATCAGCCCCAGCATTTT | CASSLGPNQPQHF
NA | TRBJ1-1 | NA | TRBV27 | TGTGCCAGCAGTTTACGGCAGGGCCCTATGAACACTGAAGCTTTCTTT | CASSLRQGPMNTEAFF
few | TRBJ1-4 | NA | TRBV6-1 | TGTGCCAGCAGTGAAAGCCTAGAAGGATTTAATGAAAAACTGTTTTTT | CASSESLEGFNEKLFF
few | TRBJ2-1 | NA | TRBV20-1 | TGCAGTGCTAGTGAGGTAGGGTCGGCAGGCAATGAGCAGTTCTTC | CSASEVGSAGNEQFF
many | TRBJ2-1 | NA | TRBV7-2 | TGTGCCAGCAGCCAACTGGGGTCCTGGGATGAGCAGTTCTTC | CASSQLGSWDEQFF
NA | TRBJ1-2 | NA | TRBV28 | TGTGCCAGCAGTTTAGGAGCCGTAGACTATGGCTACACCTTC | CASSLGAVDYGYTF
few | TRBJ1-5 | NA | TRBV5-5 | TGTGCCAGCAGTCACGACAGTTTCTATCAGCCCCAGCATTTT | CASSHDSFYQPQHF
many | TRBJ2-1 | NA | TRBV6-6 | TGTGCCAGCACCAGTCTCAGGGGAAGGGATGAGCAGTTCTTC | CASTSLRGRDEQFF
NA | TRBJ2-4 | NA | TRBV2 | TGTGCCAGCACGGGGGTAGCCAAAAACATTCAGTACTTC | CASTGVAKNIQYF
many | TRBJ2-5 | NA | TRBV7-9 | TGTGCCAGCAGAGCAAAGGACCAAGAGACCCAGTACTTC | CASRAKDQETQYF
NA | TRBJ1-4 | NA | TRBV3-1 | TGTGCCAGCTACGCCCCGGTTTCGACTAATGAAAAACTGTTTTTT | CASYAPVSTNEKLFF
NA | TRBJ2-7 | NA | TRBV11-3 | TGTGCCAGCAGCTTAAGGGAATACTACGAGCAGTACTTC | CASSLREYYEQYF